This T cell receptor (beta chain) was retrieved from a study of blood T cell repertoires in COVID-19. V was clipped by 3 bases and J by 3 bases, with 11 bases between them. The germline gives CDR1 SGDLS, CDR2 YYNGEE. The CDR3 sequence is 14 residues long. Assay used: immunoSEQ multiplex PCR; TCRdb lists only in-frame clones, some missing. In the table there are 350,000 to 550,000 clones, 70% to 90% of which are singletons. Sequencing used PBMCs or T cells enriched from blood (not recorded which). This receptor was obtained from a woman between 18 and 29 years old with acute COVID-19. The chain links TRBV9 to TRBJ2-3, with a weak D call TRBD2 (5 bases). This chain's CDR3 is CASSGTGKTDTQYF. The CDR3 region has the DNA TGTGCCAGCAGCGGGACGGGGAAAACAGATACGCAGTATTTT.